What follows are 27 T cell receptor beta chains derived from one specimen sequenced in a study of CD8+CD57+ T cells in acquired aplastic anemia. The use of genomic DNA as template underpinned the TCR beta VDJ and CDR3 profiling. TCRdb used MiXCR to reprocess the reads, holding one entry per CDR3 protein. There are roughly 200,000 distinct CDR3 sequences in the sample; approximately 60% occur only once, and about 29% lies in the top ten. What was sequenced was sorted CD4+, CD8+, or CD8+CD57+ T cells (not recorded which) from PBMCs. The receptors here all came from a human donor in good health.

This clonotype was counted between two and nine times. The rearrangement joins TRBV7-3 to TRBJ1-2; 8 bases line up with TRBD1. The CDR3 is 12 residues long. V was pared by 6 bases and J by 4 bases, with 1 base of the junction left unmatched. Germline V gene sequence: CDR1 SGHTA, CDR2 FQGTGA. For the CDR3, the DNA is TGTGCCAGCAGGACAGGGGTCTATGGCTACACCTTC. Protein product: CASRTGVYGYTF. Full variable domain (outside the CDR3, taken from reference TRBV7-3 and TRBJ1-2): GAGVSQTPSNKVTEKGKYVELRCDPISGHTALYWYRQSLGQGPEFLIYFQGTGAADDSGLPNDRFFAVRPEGSVSTLKIQRTERGDSAVYLCASRTGVYGYTFGSGTRLTVV.

J is TRBJ2-3 and V is TRBV5-4; 7 positions match TRBD2. The CDR3 has 15 residues. Per germline, CDR1 SGHNT and CDR2 YYREEE (reference sequence). J was trimmed by 11 bases and V by 8 bases; bases with no gene match: 20. CDR3: CASSMGGSAYNEQYF. The CDR3 DNA reads as TGTGCCAGTAGTATGGGCGGGAGTGCCTACAATGAGCAGTATTTT.

The chain combines TRBV15 with TRBJ2-1, with 15 bases matching TRBD2. Trimming took 4 bases from V and 3 from J; bases not matched to a gene: 7. CDR3 length: 18 amino acids. The V gene's germline CDR1 is LNHNV and CDR2 YYDKDF (reference sequence). CDR3 sequence (DNA): TGTGCCACCAGCACTGACCCGGGACTAGCGGGAGGCTACAATGAGCAGTTCTTC. It translates to CATSTDPGLAGGYNEQFF.

The chain joins TRBV7-2 to TRBJ2-7, with D hard to call. Germline V CDR1 and CDR2: SGHTA, FQGNSA. Between the trimmed V and J ends, which lost 4 bases and 3 bases, there was a span of 19 bases. This CDR3 contains 16 residues. CDR3 nucleotide sequence: TGTGCCAGCAGCTCGCCATGGACGAGGACGAACTACGAGCAGTACTTC. This translates into CASSSPWTRTNYEQYF.

Worth noting for this clonotype: Being one base from a much bigger clone, this may be a read error. This sequence joins TRBV12-3 or TRBV12-4 and TRBJ2-7; D tentatively fits TRBD1 or TRBD2 (5 bases each). This CDR3 comprises 14 residues. V gave up 4 bases and J gave up 9 bases, with 19 bases separating them. CDR3 sequence (DNA): TGTGCCAGCAGTTCCCCGAGGGGTTTTTTCGGGCAGTACTTC. Translating it yields CASSSPRGFFGQYF.

The chain has TRBV2 and TRBJ2-2; 9 positions agree with TRBD2. V shed 4 bases and J 7 bases; nucleotides not matched to a gene: 4. Looked up from germline, CDR1 is SNHLY and CDR2 is FYNNEI. CDR3 length: 14 amino acids. DNA for the CDR3: TGTGCCAGCAGTGCGTCTAGCGGGATCGGGGAGCTGTTTTTT. Its translation is CASSASSGIGELFF.

This clonotype came up a few times. The chain combines TRBV7-8 with TRBJ2-5, with a possible D match to TRBD1 (7 bases). The germline V gene encodes CDR1 SGHVS and CDR2 FQNEAQ. The CDR3 runs 14 residues. The germline V and J ends were trimmed by 3 bases and 1 base, with 9 bases remaining between them. The CDR3 reads CASSFQGGQETQYF. CDR3 DNA sequence: TGTGCCAGCAGCTTCCAGGGGGGCCAAGAGACCCAGTACTTC.

This clonotype was detected a few times. The J gene is TRBJ1-1, the V gene TRBV6-4; D possibly corresponds to TRBD1 (6 bases). The CDR3 loop spans 16 amino acids. CDR1 is MRHNA and CDR2 is SNTAGT in the germline V gene. Trimming shortened V by 6 bases and J by 1 base, and 18 bases separated the two germline ends. CDR3 sequence: CASRFNGGGRNTEAFF. CDR3 nucleotide sequence: TGTGCCAGCAGGTTTAATGGAGGGGGACGGAACACTGAAGCTTTCTTT.

The CDR3 loop is CAISGQKDGYTF. CDR3 sequence (DNA): TGTGCCATCAGTGGACAGAAAGATGGCTACACCTTC. V usage is TRBV10-3 and J usage is TRBJ1-2; possible D gene TRBD1, 5 bases. Trimming removed 4 bases from V and 6 bases from J, with 9 bases in between. This CDR3 contains 12 residues. Germline CDR1 reads ENHRY; CDR2 reads SYGVKD.

In this sample, this clonotype turned up a few times. The chain links TRBV11-2 to TRBJ2-5; unclear D gene. With 5 bases removed from V and 1 base from J, the gap between germline ends came to 5 bases. Germline V CDR1 and CDR2: SGHAT, FQNNGV. There are 12 residues in the CDR3. CDR3 loop: CASSRFQETQYF. In nucleotides, the CDR3 is TGTGCCAGCAGCCGATTCCAAGAGACCCAGTACTTC.

This clonotype showed up just a few times. At one of its ends the junction is not consistent with the germline gene, which may arise from a read error. The V gene is TRBV2, the J gene TRBJ1-1; 9 nucleotides match TRBD1. Germline loops: CDR1 SNHLY, CDR2 FYNNEI. This CDR3 has 13 amino acids. The CDR3 is CASSETGGTKAFF. CDR3 DNA sequence: TGTGCCAGCAGCGAAACAGGGGGCACTAAAGCTTTCTTT.

This clonotype was seen once. This sequence joins TRBV7-6 and TRBJ1-1; a weak D match, TRBD1 (6 bases). The length of the CDR3 is 15 residues. V lost 1 base to trimming and J lost 10 bases, with 19 bases between them. CDR1 and CDR2 (germline): SGHVS, FNYEAQ. The CDR3 nucleotides are TGTGCCAGCAGCTTAGAGAGGGGGGGTGGGGACGGAGCTTTCTTT. Its protein is CASSLERGGGDGAFF.

This clonotype was seen repeatedly, ten times or more. The chain employs TRBV20-1 and TRBJ1-1; TRBD1 might be the D (5 bases). This CDR3 contains 13 residues. The germline CDR1 and CDR2 sequences are DFQATT and SNEGSKA (reference sequence). V was pared by 0 bases and J by 2 bases, with 7 bases between. CDR3 nucleotide sequence: TGCAGTGCTAGAGACGGGGGAAACACTGAAGCTTTCTTT. It specifies CSARDGGNTEAFF.

This clonotype occurred many times. J is TRBJ2-3 and V is TRBV19, with D perhaps matching TRBD1 (6 bases). The CDR3 has 14 amino acids. Looked up from germline, CDR1 is LNHDA and CDR2 is SQIVND (reference sequence). With 5 bases removed from V and 1 base from J, the gap between germline ends came to 10 bases. CDR3 amino acids: CASSWGLGTDTQYF. The CDR3 DNA reads as TGTGCCAGTAGTTGGGGGCTTGGCACAGATACGCAGTATTTT.

This chain links TRBV7-9 with TRBJ1-6; D is uncertain. Between the trimmed V and J ends, which lost 2 bases and 3 bases, there was a span of 5 bases. The CDR3 consists of 14 residues. Germline lookup yields CDR1 SEHNR and CDR2 FQNEAQ (reference sequence). The CDR3: CASSLTDYNSPLHF. In DNA, the CDR3 is TGTGCCAGCAGCTTAACCGACTATAATTCACCCCTCCACTTT.

The chain links TRBV29-1 to TRBJ2-7; D perhaps matches TRBD2 (6 bases). The CDR3 contains 12 residues. CDR1 and CDR2 from the germline V gene are SQVTM and ANQGSEA. V was shortened by 7 bases and J by 4 bases, with 14 bases between the two germline ends. CDR3 region: CSASGVGYEQYF. CDR3 bases: TGCAGCGCTTCGGGAGTTGGATACGAGCAGTACTTC.

In the case of this clonotype: Here the CDR3 omits its conserved ending phenylalanine or tryptophan, so a read error is the likely source. This chain joins TRBV7-6 and TRBJ2-2; D is unresolved. V was pared by 2 bases and J by 5 bases, with 6 bases between. CDR3 length equals 13 residues. CDR1 SGHVS and CDR2 FNYEAQ come from the germline V gene. The CDR3 loop reads CASSLIPTGELFS. Here the CDR3 DNA reads TGTGCCAGCAGCTTAATACCAACCGGGGAGCTGTTTTCT.

The rearrangement links TRBV5-1 to TRBJ1-3; no clear D. The CDR3 spans 12 residues. CDR1 and CDR2 (germline): SGHRS, YFSETQ. V shed 4 bases and J shed 3 bases, with 5 bases lying between them. CDR3 nucleotides: TGCGCCAGCAGCGTGAATGGAAACACCATATATTTT. This gives the protein CASSVNGNTIYF.

This clonotype was recorded many times. The CDR3: CSASQGMGPGAEAFF. The CDR3 DNA is TGCAGTGCTTCCCAGGGTATGGGGCCGGGGGCTGAAGCTTTCTTT. The chain couples TRBV20-1 to TRBJ1-1, with D possibly matching TRBD1 (5 bases). Germline-derived CDR1 and CDR2 are DFQATT and SNEGSKA (reference sequence). Trimming left V 5 bases short and J 6 bases short, with 22 bases between. This CDR3 region has 15 residues.

This clonotype was detected many times. The rearrangement joins TRBV6-1 to TRBJ2-7; perhaps TRBD1 as D (6 bases). This CDR3 spans 15 amino acids. CDR1 MNHNS and CDR2 SASEGT come from the germline V gene. V was trimmed by 4 bases and J by 1 base, leaving 14 bases between them. Here the CDR3 DNA reads TGTGCCAGCAGTGGTCTGGGACATTCTTCCTACGAGCAGTACTTC. As protein: CASSGLGHSSYEQYF.

This clonotype came up a few times. The chain employs TRBV29-1 and TRBJ1-5, with 7 bases lining up with TRBD1. Germline CDR1 reads SQVTM; CDR2 reads ANQGSEA. The V segment lost 4 bases and the J segment 3 bases; nucleotides outside the gene matches: 3. CDR3 size: 13 residues. CDR3 nucleotide sequence: TGCAGCGTTGGACAGGGACTCAATCAGCCCCAGCATTTT. Translation gives CSVGQGLNQPQHF.

The chain joins TRBV15 to TRBJ2-3, with 10 bases matching TRBD2. The germline CDR1 and CDR2 sequences are LNHNV and YYDKDF (reference sequence). V trimming: 9 bases; J trimming: 4 bases; junction bases outside the gene matches: 10. The CDR3 has 15 amino acids. CDR3 amino acids: CATRPALAGPDTQYF. The CDR3, as DNA: TGTGCCACACGGCCCGCACTAGCGGGACCAGATACGCAGTATTTT.

This clonotype was seen ten or more times. The V and J genes are TRBV9 and TRBJ2-1, with D perhaps given as TRBD1 or TRBD2 (5 bases each). Per the germline V gene, CDR1 is SGDLS and CDR2 is YYNGEE. With 1 base removed from V and 4 bases from J, the gap between germline ends came to 12 bases. The CDR3 extends over 15 amino acids. The CDR3 coding sequence is TGTGCCAGCAGCGTATCGGGGCAGGCTTACAATGAGCAGTTCTTC. As protein: CASSVSGQAYNEQFF.

This clonotype has only one observation. The genes are TRBV19 and TRBJ2-5; D might be TRBD1 or TRBD2, each matching 5 bases. The germline V and J ends were trimmed by 5 bases and 2 bases, with 15 bases remaining between them. The CDR3 consists of 15 residues. Per the germline V gene, CDR1 is LNHDA and CDR2 is SQIVND (reference sequence). CDR3 sequence reads: CASSGTGTTQETQYF. The CDR3 bases are TGTGCCAGTAGTGGAACCGGGACCACACAAGAGACCCAGTACTTC. Variable domain in full (rest from reference TRBV19 and TRBJ2-5): DGGITQSPKYLFRKEGQNVTLSCEQNLNHDAMYWYRQDPGQGLRLIYYSQIVNDFQKGDIAEGYSVSREKKESFPLTVTSAQKNPTAFYLCASSGTGTTQETQYFGPGTRLLVL.

In this sample, this clonotype turned up once. V is TRBV7-9 and J is TRBJ2-1; D unclear. CDR1 is SEHNR and CDR2 is FQNEAQ in the germline V gene (reference sequence). Trimming cost V 3 bases and J 12 bases, with 18 bases left between them. The CDR3 totals 14 residues. The CDR3 coding sequence is TGTGCCAGCAGCTTTGACTGGCGCACAGATACGCAGTTCTTC. Its protein product is CASSFDWRTDTQFF.

This clonotype was picked up many times. The chain uses TRBV20-1 and TRBJ2-7; unclear D gene. CDR1 is DFQATT and CDR2 is SNEGSKA in the germline V gene (reference sequence). V lost 0 bases, J lost 7 bases, and 10 bases lay in between. This CDR3 contains 12 residues. Here the CDR3 DNA reads TGCAGTGCTAGAGAGGCGAGAGAAGAGCAGTACTTC. Translated, it gives CSAREAREEQYF.

This clonotype occurred a few times. The genes are TRBV2 and TRBJ2-1; no firm D call. Per the germline V gene, CDR1 is SNHLY and CDR2 is FYNNEI. Trimming shortened V by 7 bases and J by 6 bases, and 10 bases separated the two germline ends. The CDR3 runs to 12 residues. CDR3 sequence: CASTLSGNEQFF. In DNA form, the CDR3 reads TGTGCCAGCACTCTGTCGGGCAATGAGCAGTTCTTC.